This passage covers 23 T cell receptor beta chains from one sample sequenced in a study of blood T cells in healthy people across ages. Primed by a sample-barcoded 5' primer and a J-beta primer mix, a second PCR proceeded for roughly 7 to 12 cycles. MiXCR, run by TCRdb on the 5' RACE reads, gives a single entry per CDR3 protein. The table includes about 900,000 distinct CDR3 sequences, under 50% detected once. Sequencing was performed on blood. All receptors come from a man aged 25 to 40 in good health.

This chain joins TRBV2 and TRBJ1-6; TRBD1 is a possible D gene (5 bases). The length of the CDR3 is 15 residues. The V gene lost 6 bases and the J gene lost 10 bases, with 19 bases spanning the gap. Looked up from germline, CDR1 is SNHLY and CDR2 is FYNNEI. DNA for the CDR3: TGTGCCAGCAGGGATAGGGGCGCAAGTGGGTCACCCCTCCACTTT. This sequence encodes CASRDRGASGSPLHF. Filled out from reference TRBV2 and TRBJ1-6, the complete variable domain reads EPEVTQTPSHQVTQMGQEVILRCVPISNHLYFYWYRQILGQKVEFLVSFYNNEISEKSEIFDDQFSVERPDGSNFTLKIRSTKLEDSAMYFCASRDRGASGSPLHFGNGTRLTVT.

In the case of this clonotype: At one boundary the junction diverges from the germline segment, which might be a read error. The CDR3 here is CASSADRESYNVQFF. CDR3 coding DNA: TGTGCCAGCAGCGCCGACAGGGAGTCCTACAATGTGCAGTTCTTC. V usage is TRBV3-1 and J usage is TRBJ2-1, with 7 bases identical to TRBD1. Per the germline V gene, CDR1 is LGHDT and CDR2 is YNNKEL (reference sequence). The CDR3 totals 15 residues.

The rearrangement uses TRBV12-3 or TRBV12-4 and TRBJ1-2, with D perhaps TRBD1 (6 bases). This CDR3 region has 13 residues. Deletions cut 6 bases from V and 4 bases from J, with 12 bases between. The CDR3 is CASSSQGSYGYTF. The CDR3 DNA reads TGTGCCAGCAGCTCCCAGGGGAGCTATGGCTACACCTTC.

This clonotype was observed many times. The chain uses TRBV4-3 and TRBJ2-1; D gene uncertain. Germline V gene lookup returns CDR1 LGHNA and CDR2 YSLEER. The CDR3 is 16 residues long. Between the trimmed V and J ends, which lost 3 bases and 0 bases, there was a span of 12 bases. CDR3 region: CASSHPGELSYNEQFF. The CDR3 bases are TGCGCCAGCAGCCATCCTGGTGAGCTCTCCTACAATGAGCAGTTCTTC.

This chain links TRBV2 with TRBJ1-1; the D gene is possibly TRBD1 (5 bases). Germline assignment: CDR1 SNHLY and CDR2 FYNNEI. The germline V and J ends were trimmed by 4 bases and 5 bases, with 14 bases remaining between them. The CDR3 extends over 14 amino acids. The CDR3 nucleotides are TGTGCCAGCAGTGGGGAGGGGATCCTGACTGAAGCTTTCTTT. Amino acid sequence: CASSGEGILTEAFF.

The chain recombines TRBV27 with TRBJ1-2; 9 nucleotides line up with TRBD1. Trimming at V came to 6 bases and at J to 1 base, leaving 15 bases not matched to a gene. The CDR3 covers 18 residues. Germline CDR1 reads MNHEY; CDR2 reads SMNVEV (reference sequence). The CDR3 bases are TGTGCCAGCAGCCGTTCGGGACAGGGAGGGTCCCTTAACTATGGCTACACCTTC. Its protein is CASSRSGQGGSLNYGYTF.

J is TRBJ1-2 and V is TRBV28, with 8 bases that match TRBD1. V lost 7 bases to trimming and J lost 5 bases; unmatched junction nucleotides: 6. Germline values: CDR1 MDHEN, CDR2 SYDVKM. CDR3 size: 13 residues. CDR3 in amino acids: CASTQTGGYGYTF. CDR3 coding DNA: TGTGCCAGCACCCAAACAGGGGGTTATGGCTACACCTTC.

Written as DNA, the CDR3 is TGTGCCAGCAGCTCTGGGACAGGGGGCCTCCATGCGGCGACTAATTCACCCCTCCACTTT. Its protein is CASSSGTGGLHAATNSPLHF. The chain links TRBV7-9 to TRBJ1-6, with 12 bases lining up with TRBD1. V gave up 4 bases and J gave up 6 bases; unmatched junction bases: 16. The CDR3 has 20 residues. Germline V gene lookup returns CDR1 SEHNR and CDR2 FQNEAQ (reference sequence).

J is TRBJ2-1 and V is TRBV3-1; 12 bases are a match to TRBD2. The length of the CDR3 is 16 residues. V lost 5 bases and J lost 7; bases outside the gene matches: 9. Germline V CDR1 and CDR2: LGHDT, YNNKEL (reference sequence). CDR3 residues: CASSSTSGGPSNEQFF. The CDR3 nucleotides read TGTGCCAGCAGCTCTACTAGCGGGGGGCCTTCTAATGAGCAGTTCTTC.

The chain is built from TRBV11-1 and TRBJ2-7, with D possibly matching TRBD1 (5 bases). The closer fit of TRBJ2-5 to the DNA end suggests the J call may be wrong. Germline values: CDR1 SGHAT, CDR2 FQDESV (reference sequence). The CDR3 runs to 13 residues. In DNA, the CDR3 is TGTGCCAGCCAGAGAGTCAGGGAAGAGACCCAGTACTTC. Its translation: CASQRVREETQYF.

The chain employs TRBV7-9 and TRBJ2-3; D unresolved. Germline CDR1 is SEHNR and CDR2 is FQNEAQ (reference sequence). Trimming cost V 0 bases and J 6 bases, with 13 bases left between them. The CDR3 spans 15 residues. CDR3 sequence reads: CASSLAQVLGDTQYF. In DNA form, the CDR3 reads TGTGCCAGCAGCTTAGCCCAGGTATTGGGGGATACGCAGTATTTT. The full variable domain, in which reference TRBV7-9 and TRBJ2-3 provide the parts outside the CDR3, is DTGVSQNPRHKITKRGQNVTFRCDPISEHNRLYWYRQTLGQGPEFLTYFQNEAQLEKSRLLSDRFSAERPKGSFSTLEIQRTEQGDSAMYLCASSLAQVLGDTQYFGPGTRLTVL.

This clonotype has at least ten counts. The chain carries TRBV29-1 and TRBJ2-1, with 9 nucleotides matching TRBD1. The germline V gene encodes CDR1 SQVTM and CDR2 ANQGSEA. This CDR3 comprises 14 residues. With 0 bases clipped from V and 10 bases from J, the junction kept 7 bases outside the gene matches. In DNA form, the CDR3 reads TGCAGCGTTGAAGATGGCGGGACAGGGTCGGAGCAGTTCTTC. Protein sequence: CSVEDGGTGSEQFF.

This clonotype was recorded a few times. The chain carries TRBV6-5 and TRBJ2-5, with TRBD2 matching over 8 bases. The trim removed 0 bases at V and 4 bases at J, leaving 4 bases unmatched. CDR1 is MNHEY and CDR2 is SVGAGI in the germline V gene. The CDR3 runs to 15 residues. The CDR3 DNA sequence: TGTGCCAGCAGTTACTCTGCGGGGGGCCGAGAGACCCAGTACTTC. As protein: CASSYSAGGRETQYF.

This CDR3 is CSASHQDETQYF. The CDR3 bases are TGCAGTGCTAGCCATCAAGACGAGACCCAGTACTTC. The chain couples TRBV20-1 to TRBJ2-5; D remains ambiguous. V shed 3 bases and J shed 5 bases, with 10 bases lying between them. Germline V CDR1 and CDR2: DFQATT, SNEGSKA (reference sequence). This CDR3 has 12 residues.

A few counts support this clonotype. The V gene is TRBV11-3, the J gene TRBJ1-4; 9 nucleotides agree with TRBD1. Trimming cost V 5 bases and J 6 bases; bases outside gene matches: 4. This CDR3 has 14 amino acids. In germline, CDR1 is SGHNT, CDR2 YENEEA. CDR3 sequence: CASSVTGGDEKLFF. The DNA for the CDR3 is TGTGCCAGCAGCGTCACAGGGGGCGATGAAAAACTGTTTTTT. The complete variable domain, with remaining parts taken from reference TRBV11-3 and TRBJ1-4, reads EAGVVQSPRYKIIEKKQPVAFWCNPISGHNTLYWYLQNLGQGPELLIRYENEEAVDDSQLPKDRFSAERLKGVDSTLKIQPAELGDSAVYLCASSVTGGDEKLFFGSGTQLSVL.

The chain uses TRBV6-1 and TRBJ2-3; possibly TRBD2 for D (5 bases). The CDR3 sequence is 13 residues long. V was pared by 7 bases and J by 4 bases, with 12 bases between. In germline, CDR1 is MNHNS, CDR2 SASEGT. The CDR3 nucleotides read TGTGCCAGCACGGACTTCTTCCCAGATACGCAGTATTTT. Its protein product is CASTDFFPDTQYF.

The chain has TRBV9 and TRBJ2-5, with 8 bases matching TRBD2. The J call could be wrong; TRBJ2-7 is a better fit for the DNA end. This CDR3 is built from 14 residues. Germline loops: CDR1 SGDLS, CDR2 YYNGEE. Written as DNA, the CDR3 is TGTGCCAGCAGCAATCCGGGACTAGGGTACGAGCAGTACTTC. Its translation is CASSNPGLGYEQYF.

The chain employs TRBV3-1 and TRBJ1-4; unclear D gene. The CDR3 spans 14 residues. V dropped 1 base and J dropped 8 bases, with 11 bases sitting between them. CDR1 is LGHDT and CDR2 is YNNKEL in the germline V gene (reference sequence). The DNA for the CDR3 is TGTGCCAGCAGCCAAGGTCCGGGGAGAGAAAAACTGTTTTTT. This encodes CASSQGPGREKLFF.

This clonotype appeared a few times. Here the CDR3 DNA reads TGTGCCAGCAGTGAAGCGCTGTTCTATGGCTACACCTTC. Translation gives CASSEALFYGYTF. This chain links TRBV6-1 with TRBJ1-2; no definite D call. The germline V gene has CDR1 MNHNS and CDR2 SASEGT. V lost 0 bases and J lost 4, with 6 bases in between. The CDR3 runs 13 residues.

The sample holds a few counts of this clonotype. Here the CDR3 reads CAISESEVSYGYTF. CDR3 DNA sequence: TGTGCCATCAGTGAGTCTGAAGTTTCCTATGGCTACACCTTC. This chain links TRBV10-3 with TRBJ1-2; D unresolved. Germline V CDR1 and CDR2: ENHRY, SYGVKD. The CDR3 loop spans 14 amino acids. Trimming removed 0 bases at V and 4 bases at J, with 9 bases between.

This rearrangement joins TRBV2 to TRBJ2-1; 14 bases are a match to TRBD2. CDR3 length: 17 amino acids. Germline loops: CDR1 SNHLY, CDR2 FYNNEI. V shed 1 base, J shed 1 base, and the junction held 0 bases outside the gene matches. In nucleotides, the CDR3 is TGTGCCAGCAGTGAAGGGACTAGCGGGGGGTCCTACAATGAGCAGTTCTTC. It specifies CASSEGTSGGSYNEQFF.

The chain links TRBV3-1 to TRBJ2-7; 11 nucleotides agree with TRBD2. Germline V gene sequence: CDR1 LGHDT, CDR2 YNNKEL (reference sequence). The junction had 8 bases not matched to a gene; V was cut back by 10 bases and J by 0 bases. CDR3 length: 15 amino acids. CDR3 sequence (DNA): TGTGCCACTTCCGGGACTAGCGGTAACTCCTACGAGCAGTACTTC. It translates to CATSGTSGNSYEQYF.

The CDR3 is CSERRTGRRNFEKLFF. For the CDR3, the DNA is TGCAGCGAACGTAGGACAGGGAGACGGAATTTTGAAAAACTGTTTTTT. V gene TRBV29-1 combines with J gene TRBJ1-4; the match to TRBD1 covers 8 bases. V was clipped by 7 bases and J by 7 bases; unmatched bases: 17. This CDR3 region has 16 residues. CDR1 SQVTM and CDR2 ANQGSEA come from the germline V gene.